Each of the 23 T cell receptor beta chains below was sequenced from the same sample in a study of T cells in Graves' hyperthyroidism and ophthalmopathy. Researchers amplified the TCR beta CDR3 regions from RNA transcripts. HTBI primers were used for first-round RT-PCR of the TCR CDR3. Using its own MiXCR run on the multiplex PCR reads, TCRdb lists one record per CDR3 protein. Seen here are about 570,000 distinct CDR3 sequences, 13% to 15% observed once, and the top ten hold approximately 15%. Sample: blood. These receptors were collected from a woman between 40 and 50 years old with Graves' hyperthyroidism.

The sample holds many counts of this clonotype. The chain has TRBV5-1 and TRBJ1-1; 8 bases align to TRBD1. Trimming took 4 bases from V and 2 from J; bases not matched to a gene: 4. The V gene's germline CDR1 is SGHRS and CDR2 YFSETQ. The CDR3 has 14 amino acids. CDR3: CASSRGQANTEAFF. DNA for the CDR3: TGCGCCAGCAGCAGGGGACAGGCCAACACTGAAGCTTTCTTT.

V and J are TRBV25-1 and TRBJ2-1; 9 bases agree with TRBD2. Germline V gives CDR1 MGHDK, CDR2 SYGVNS. V lost 1 base to trimming and J lost 4 bases; unmatched junction nucleotides: 2. The CDR3 extends over 15 amino acids. The CDR3 nucleotides read TGTGCCAGCAGTGAATCGCTAGCGGGGTACAATGAGCAGTTCTTC. Its protein is CASSESLAGYNEQFF. The full variable domain, with the rest looked up from reference TRBV25-1 and TRBJ2-1, is EADIYQTPRYLVIGTGKKITLECSQTMGHDKMYWYQQDPGMELHLIHYSYGVNSTEKGDLSSESTVSRIRTEHFPLTLESARPSHTSQYLCASSESLAGYNEQFFGPGTRLTVL.

This clonotype was seen repeatedly, ten times or more. In nucleotides, the CDR3 is TGCGCCAGCAGCCCGGGGACAGGGATTGAGCAGTTCTTC. It is translated as CASSPGTGIEQFF. This chain links TRBV5-1 with TRBJ2-1, with TRBD1 matching over 9 bases. J was trimmed by 9 bases and V by 4 bases; bases with no gene match: 5. Germline loops: CDR1 SGHRS, CDR2 YFSETQ. The CDR3 consists of 13 residues. The full variable domain, rest sourced from reference TRBV5-1 and TRBJ2-1, is KAGVTQTPRYLIKTRGQQVTLSCSPISGHRSVSWYQQTPGQGLQFLFEYFSETQRNKGNFPGRFSGRQFSNSRSEMNVSTLELGDSALYLCASSPGTGIEQFFGPGTRLTVL.

The V and J genes are TRBV28 and TRBJ2-2; 8 positions agree with TRBD2. Germline V gene lookup returns CDR1 MDHEN and CDR2 SYDVKM. The CDR3 has 15 amino acids. V trimming: 7 bases; J trimming: 0 bases; junction bases outside the gene matches: 4. Here the CDR3 reads CASKPGGANTGELFF. As DNA, the CDR3 is TGTGCCAGCAAACCGGGGGGGGCGAACACCGGGGAGCTGTTTTTT.

This clonotype was counted at least ten times. This rearrangement joins TRBV28 to TRBJ2-1, with D possibly being TRBD1 (5 bases). Germline CDR1 is MDHEN and CDR2 is SYDVKM. This CDR3 contains 13 residues. V was trimmed by 2 bases and J by 8 bases, leaving 10 bases between them. The CDR3: CASSLIRADEQFF. The CDR3 DNA follows: TGTGCCAGCAGTTTAATCAGGGCCGATGAGCAGTTCTTC. Full variable domain (rest looked up from reference TRBV28 and TRBJ2-1): DVKVTQSSRYLVKRTGEKVFLECVQDMDHENMFWYRQDPGLGLRLIYFSYDVKMKEKGDIPEGYSVSREKKERFSLILESASTNQTSMYLCASSLIRADEQFFGPGTRLTVL.

This clonotype was recorded many times. The chain is built from TRBV28 and TRBJ1-6, with TRBD1 as a possible D gene (5 bases). Germline loops: CDR1 MDHEN, CDR2 SYDVKM. Trimming took off 6 bases at V and 10 bases at J, with 13 bases between the two ends. The CDR3 loop spans 13 amino acids. CDR3 protein: CASRSRVRSPLHF. The CDR3 DNA reads TGTGCCAGCAGATCCAGGGTGCGCTCACCCCTCCACTTT.

This clonotype was seen many times. This chain connects TRBV19 to TRBJ2-5, with 12 bases aligning to TRBD2. The length of the CDR3 is 15 residues. Germline CDR1 reads LNHDA; CDR2 reads SQIVND (reference sequence). The ends lost 6 bases at V and 2 bases at J; junction bases unmatched: 4. The CDR3: CASSGLAGNQETQYF. The CDR3 region has the DNA TGTGCCAGTAGCGGACTAGCGGGGAATCAAGAGACCCAGTACTTC.

This chain uses TRBV12-3 or TRBV12-4 with TRBJ2-1, with no clear D. Trimming pared 7 bases from V and 5 bases from J, leaving 12 bases between. This CDR3 has 13 residues. CDR3 nucleotides: TGTGCCAGCAATCCCTTTGGGGACAATGAGCAGTTCTTC. Translating it yields CASNPFGDNEQFF.

At least ten counts were recorded for this clonotype. V gene TRBV6-5 combines with J gene TRBJ1-5; 7 nucleotides align to TRBD1. V lost 4 bases and J lost 0; bases outside the gene matches: 6. This CDR3 comprises 16 residues. CDR1 and CDR2 from the germline V gene are MNHEY and SVGAGI. The CDR3 region has the DNA TGTGCCAGCAGTTGGGCAGGGACAGATAGCAATCAGCCCCAGCATTTT. It is translated as CASSWAGTDSNQPQHF.

This clonotype was picked up many times. The chain combines TRBV11-3 with TRBJ1-1; D is uncertain. The CDR3 is 13 amino acids. CDR1 is SGHNT, CDR2 YENEEA, per germline. Trimming took off 4 bases at V and 4 bases at J, with 10 bases between the two ends. In DNA, the CDR3 is TGTGCCAGCAGCTCACCATTCGGCACTGAAGCTTTCTTT. It encodes CASSSPFGTEAFF.

CDR3 nucleotides: TGTGCCAGCAGCTTATCTGAGGGTAACCAAGAGACCCAGTACTTC. Translated, it gives CASSLSEGNQETQYF. The chain recombines TRBV7-2 with TRBJ2-5, with TRBD2 as a possible D gene (5 bases). V was trimmed by 2 bases and J by 0 bases, leaving 10 bases between them. Germline V gene sequence: CDR1 SGHTA, CDR2 FQGNSA. The CDR3 runs 15 residues.

The chain combines TRBV4-1 with TRBJ1-2; D might be TRBD1 (5 bases). Germline loops: CDR1 MGHRA, CDR2 YSYEKL. The V end lost 3 bases, the J end lost 7 bases, and 12 bases lay between the germline ends. This CDR3 has 13 amino acids. The CDR3 bases are TGCGCCAGCAGCCAGAGGGACTTGACTGGCTACACCTTC. It translates to CASSQRDLTGYTF.

The gene calls are TRBV12-3 or TRBV12-4 and TRBJ2-7; D could derive from TRBD1 or TRBD2 (5 bases each). Trimming removed 3 bases at V and 5 bases at J, with 20 bases between. This CDR3 is built from 16 residues. CDR3 sequence reads: CASSFGSWDQMHEQYF. Written as DNA, the CDR3 is TGTGCCAGCAGTTTTGGATCGTGGGACCAAATGCACGAGCAGTACTTC.

This clonotype was recorded at least ten times. The rearrangement links TRBV12-3 or TRBV12-4 to TRBJ2-1; D is possibly TRBD1 or TRBD2 (5 bases each). The CDR3 loop spans 18 amino acids. V was cut by 7 bases and J by 2 bases, with 24 bases left in between. The CDR3 loop reads CASTLVGVSSKAYNEQFF. Written as DNA, the CDR3 is TGTGCCAGCACCCTAGTGGGGGTTTCTTCTAAGGCCTACAATGAGCAGTTCTTC.

This clonotype was seen a few times. V is TRBV27 and J is TRBJ1-2, with TRBD1 as a possible D gene (6 bases). Germline-derived CDR1 and CDR2 are MNHEY and SMNVEV (reference sequence). The CDR3 is made up of 14 amino acids. Trimming pared 5 bases from V and 4 bases from J, leaving 14 bases between. CDR3 protein: CASSHDRQGYGYTF. The DNA of the CDR3 is TGTGCCAGCAGTCATGACAGGCAGGGCTATGGCTACACCTTC.

This clonotype was recorded many times. This CDR3 reads CASSIRLAGSREQYF. The CDR3 region has the DNA TGTGCCAGCAGTATACGACTAGCGGGGTCGAGGGAGCAGTACTTC. The rearrangement joins TRBV28 to TRBJ2-7; 11 nucleotides line up with TRBD2. J gave up 7 bases and V 5 bases, and 10 bases lay outside the gene matches. The CDR3 has 15 residues. The V gene's germline CDR1 is MDHEN and CDR2 SYDVKM.

Ten or more counts support this clonotype. V usage is TRBV3-1 and J usage is TRBJ1-1; D ambiguous. The CDR3 has 14 amino acids. Between the trimmed V and J ends, which lost 0 bases and 0 bases, there was a span of 5 bases. Germline assignment: CDR1 LGHDT and CDR2 YNNKEL (reference sequence). The CDR3 sequence is CASSQDHLNTEAFF. Here the CDR3 DNA reads TGTGCCAGCAGCCAAGATCATTTGAACACTGAAGCTTTCTTT.

This clonotype was counted a few times. This chain connects TRBV9 to TRBJ2-7; no definite D call. The germline V and J ends were trimmed by 0 bases and 6 bases, with 16 bases remaining between them. The germline V gene encodes CDR1 SGDLS and CDR2 YYNGEE. The CDR3 runs to 15 residues. For the CDR3, the DNA is TGTGCCAGCAGCGTAGGTCAAATAGTCGGCGCCGAGCAGTACTTC. This translates into CASSVGQIVGAEQYF.

J is TRBJ1-2 and V is TRBV6-2 or TRBV6-3; D unresolved. Per germline, CDR1 MNHEY and CDR2 SVGEGT. Trimming shortened V by 2 bases and J by 5 bases, and 9 bases separated the two germline ends. The CDR3 runs 13 residues. The CDR3 coding sequence is TGTGCCAGCAGTTACACGGGGAAATATGGCTACACCTTC. It yields the protein CASSYTGKYGYTF.

This clonotype was found many times. The chain recombines TRBV11-2 with TRBJ1-1; TRBD1 agrees at 9 bases. The J segment lost 3 bases and the V segment lost 5 bases, leaving 7 bases of the junction unmatched. CDR1 and CDR2 from the germline V gene are SGHAT and FQNNGV. This CDR3 region has 15 residues. CDR3 amino acids: CASSPQGAPDTEAFF. DNA for the CDR3: TGTGCCAGCAGCCCACAGGGGGCGCCGGACACTGAAGCTTTCTTT.

At least ten counts were recorded for this clonotype. The chain employs TRBV11-1 and TRBJ2-7, with a tentative D call TRBD1 (5 bases). Germline CDR1 is SGHAT and CDR2 is FQDESV (reference sequence). The CDR3 is 16 residues long. Trimming left V 1 base short and J 3 bases short, with 16 bases between. The CDR3: CASSLVGDSPYYEQYF. The CDR3 bases are TGTGCCAGCAGCTTAGTTGGTGACAGCCCTTACTACGAGCAGTACTTC.

This clonotype was found many times. V gene TRBV7-9 combines with J gene TRBJ1-1; D possibly corresponds to TRBD1 (6 bases). The CDR3 runs 15 residues. V was cut by 5 bases and J by 1 base, with 14 bases left in between. CDR1 and CDR2 (germline): SEHNR, FQNEAQ (reference sequence). The CDR3 is CASSPGTLTNTEAFF. CDR3 nucleotides: TGTGCCAGCAGCCCCGGGACACTTACGAACACTGAAGCTTTCTTT.

V usage is TRBV15 and J usage is TRBJ1-4; possibly TRBD1 for D (5 bases). There are 16 residues in the CDR3. CDR1 is LNHNV, CDR2 YYDKDF, per germline (reference sequence). V dropped 2 bases and J dropped 5 bases, with 15 bases sitting between them. CDR3 nucleotide sequence: TGTGCCACCAGCAGACAGGGTTTTAGCTTCAATGAAAAACTGTTTTTT. Residues: CATSRQGFSFNEKLFF.